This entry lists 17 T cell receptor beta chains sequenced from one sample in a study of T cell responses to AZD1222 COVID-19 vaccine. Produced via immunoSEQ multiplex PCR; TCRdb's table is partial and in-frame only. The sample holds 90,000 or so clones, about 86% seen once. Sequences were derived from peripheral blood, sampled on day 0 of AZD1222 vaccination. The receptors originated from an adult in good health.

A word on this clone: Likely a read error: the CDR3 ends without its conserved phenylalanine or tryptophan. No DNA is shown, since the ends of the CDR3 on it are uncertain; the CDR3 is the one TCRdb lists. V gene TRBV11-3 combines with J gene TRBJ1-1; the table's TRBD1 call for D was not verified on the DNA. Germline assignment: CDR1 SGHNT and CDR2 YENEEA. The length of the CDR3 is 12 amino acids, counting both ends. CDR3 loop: CASSLGQGKLWI.

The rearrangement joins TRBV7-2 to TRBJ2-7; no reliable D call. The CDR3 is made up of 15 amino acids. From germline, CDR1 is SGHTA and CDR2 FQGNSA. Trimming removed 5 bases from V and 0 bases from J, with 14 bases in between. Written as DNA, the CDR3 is TGTGCCAGCAGCCCTAATTTGGGCGGCTCCTACGAGCAGTACTTC. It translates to CASSPNLGGSYEQYF.

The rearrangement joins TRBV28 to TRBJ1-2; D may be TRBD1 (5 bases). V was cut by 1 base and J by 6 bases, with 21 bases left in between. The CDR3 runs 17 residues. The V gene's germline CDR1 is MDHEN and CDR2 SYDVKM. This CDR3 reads CASSLSYGGLGFHGYTF. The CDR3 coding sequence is TGTGCCAGCAGTTTATCTTATGGGGGTCTGGGCTTCCATGGCTACACCTTC.

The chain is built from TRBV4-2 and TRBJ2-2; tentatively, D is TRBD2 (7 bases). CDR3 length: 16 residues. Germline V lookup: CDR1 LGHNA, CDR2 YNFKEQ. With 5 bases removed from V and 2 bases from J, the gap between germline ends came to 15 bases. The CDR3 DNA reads TGTGCCAGCAGCAATGGACTAGGGGGAAACACCGGGGAGCTGTTTTTT. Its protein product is CASSNGLGGNTGELFF.

The CDR3 loop is CASSKGEDRDRWTEAFF. In DNA, the CDR3 is TGTGCCAGCAGCAAAGGGGAGGACAGGGACAGGTGGACTGAAGCTTTCTTT. This chain uses TRBV21-1 with TRBJ1-1; the D call in the table, TRBD1, was not verified against the DNA. TRBV21-1 is listed as a pseudogene. This CDR3 spans 17 amino acids.

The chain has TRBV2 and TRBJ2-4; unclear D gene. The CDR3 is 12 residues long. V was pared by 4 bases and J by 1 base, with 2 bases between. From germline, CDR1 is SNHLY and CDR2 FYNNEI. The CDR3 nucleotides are TGTGCCAGCAGTGCCGCCAAAAACATTCAGTACTTC. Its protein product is CASSAAKNIQYF. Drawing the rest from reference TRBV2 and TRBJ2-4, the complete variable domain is EPEVTQTPSHQVTQMGQEVILRCVPISNHLYFYWYRQILGQKVEFLVSFYNNEISEKSEIFDDQFSVERPDGSNFTLKIRSTKLEDSAMYFCASSAAKNIQYFGAGTRLSVL.

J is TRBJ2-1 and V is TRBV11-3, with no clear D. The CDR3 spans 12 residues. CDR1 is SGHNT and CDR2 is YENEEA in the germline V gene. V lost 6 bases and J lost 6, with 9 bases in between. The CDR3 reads CASSSSSNEQFF. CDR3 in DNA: TGTGCCAGCAGTTCAAGCAGCAATGAGCAGTTCTTC.

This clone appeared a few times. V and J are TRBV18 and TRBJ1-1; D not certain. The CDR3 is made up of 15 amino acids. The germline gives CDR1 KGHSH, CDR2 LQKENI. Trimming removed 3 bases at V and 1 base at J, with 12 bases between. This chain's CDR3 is CASSPWGRANTEAFF. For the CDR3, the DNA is TGTGCCAGCTCACCGTGGGGTAGGGCGAACACTGAAGCTTTCTTT.

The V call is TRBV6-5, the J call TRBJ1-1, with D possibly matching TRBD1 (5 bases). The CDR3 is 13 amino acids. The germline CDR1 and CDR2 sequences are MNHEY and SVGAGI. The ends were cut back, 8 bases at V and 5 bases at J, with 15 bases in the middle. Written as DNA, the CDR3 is TGTGCCAGCGGGGCCGGTAAGGGGACTGAAGCTTTCTTT. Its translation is CASGAGKGTEAFF.

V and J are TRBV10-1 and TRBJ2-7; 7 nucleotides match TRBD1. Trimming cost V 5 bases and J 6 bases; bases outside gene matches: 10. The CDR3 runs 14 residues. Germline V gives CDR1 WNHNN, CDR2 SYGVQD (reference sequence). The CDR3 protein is CASSSRQGPREQYF. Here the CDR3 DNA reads TGCGCCAGCAGTTCCCGACAGGGCCCCCGCGAGCAGTACTTC.

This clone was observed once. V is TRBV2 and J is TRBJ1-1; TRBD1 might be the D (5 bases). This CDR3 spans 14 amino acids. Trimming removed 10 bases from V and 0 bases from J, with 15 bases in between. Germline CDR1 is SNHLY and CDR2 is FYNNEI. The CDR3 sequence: CATKTPGVNTEAFF. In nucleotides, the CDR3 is TGTGCCACCAAGACCCCGGGGGTGAACACTGAAGCTTTCTTT.

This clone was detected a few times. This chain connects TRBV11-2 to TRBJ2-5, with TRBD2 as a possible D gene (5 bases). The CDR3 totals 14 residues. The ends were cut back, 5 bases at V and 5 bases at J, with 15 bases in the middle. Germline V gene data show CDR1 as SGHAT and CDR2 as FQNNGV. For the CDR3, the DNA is TGTGCCAGCAGCCGCCAGGCGGGTACGGAGACCCAGTACTTC. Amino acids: CASSRQAGTETQYF.

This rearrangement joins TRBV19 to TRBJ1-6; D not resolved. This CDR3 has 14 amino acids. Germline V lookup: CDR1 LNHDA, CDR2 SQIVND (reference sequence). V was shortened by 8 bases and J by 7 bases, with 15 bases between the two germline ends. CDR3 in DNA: TGTGCCAGTGGGTCGCGGAGGGAGAATTCACCCCTCCACTTT. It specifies CASGSRRENSPLHF. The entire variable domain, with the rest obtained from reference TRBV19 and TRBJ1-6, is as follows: DGGITQSPKYLFRKEGQNVTLSCEQNLNHDAMYWYRQDPGQGLRLIYYSQIVNDFQKGDIAEGYSVSREKKESFPLTVTSAQKNPTAFYLCASGSRRENSPLHFGNGTRLTVT.

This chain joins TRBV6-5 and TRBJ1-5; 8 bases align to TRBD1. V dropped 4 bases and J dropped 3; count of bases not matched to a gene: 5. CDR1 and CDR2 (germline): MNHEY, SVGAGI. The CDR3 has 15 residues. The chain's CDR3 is CASSSRDRPNQPQHF. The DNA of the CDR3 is TGTGCCAGCAGTTCCCGGGACAGGCCCAATCAGCCCCAGCATTTT.

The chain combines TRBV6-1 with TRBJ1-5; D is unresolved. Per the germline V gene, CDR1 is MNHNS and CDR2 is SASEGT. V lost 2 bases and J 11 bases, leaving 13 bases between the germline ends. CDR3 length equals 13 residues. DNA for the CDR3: TGTGCCAGCAGTGAACTTTTAATAATAGCCCAGCATTTT. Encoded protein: CASSELLIIAQHF.

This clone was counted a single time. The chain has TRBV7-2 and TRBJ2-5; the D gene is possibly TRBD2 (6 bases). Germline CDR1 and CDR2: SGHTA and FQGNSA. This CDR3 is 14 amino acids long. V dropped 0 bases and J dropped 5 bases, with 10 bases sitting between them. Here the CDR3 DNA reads TGTGCCAGCAGCTTAGCGCCCCGGGGGGAGACCCAGTACTTC. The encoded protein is CASSLAPRGETQYF. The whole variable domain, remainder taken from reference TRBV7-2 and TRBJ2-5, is GAGVSQSPSNKVTEKGKDVELRCDPISGHTALYWYRQSLGQGLEFLIYFQGNSAPDKSGLPSDRFSAERTGGSVSTLTIQRTQQEDSAVYLCASSLAPRGETQYFGPGTRLLVL.

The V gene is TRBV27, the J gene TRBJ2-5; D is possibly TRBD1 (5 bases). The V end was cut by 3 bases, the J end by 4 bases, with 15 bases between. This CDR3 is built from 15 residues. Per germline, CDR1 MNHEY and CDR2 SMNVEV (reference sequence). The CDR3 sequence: CASSLLPGTGETQYF. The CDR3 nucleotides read TGTGCCAGCAGTTTGCTTCCAGGTACAGGAGAGACCCAGTACTTC.